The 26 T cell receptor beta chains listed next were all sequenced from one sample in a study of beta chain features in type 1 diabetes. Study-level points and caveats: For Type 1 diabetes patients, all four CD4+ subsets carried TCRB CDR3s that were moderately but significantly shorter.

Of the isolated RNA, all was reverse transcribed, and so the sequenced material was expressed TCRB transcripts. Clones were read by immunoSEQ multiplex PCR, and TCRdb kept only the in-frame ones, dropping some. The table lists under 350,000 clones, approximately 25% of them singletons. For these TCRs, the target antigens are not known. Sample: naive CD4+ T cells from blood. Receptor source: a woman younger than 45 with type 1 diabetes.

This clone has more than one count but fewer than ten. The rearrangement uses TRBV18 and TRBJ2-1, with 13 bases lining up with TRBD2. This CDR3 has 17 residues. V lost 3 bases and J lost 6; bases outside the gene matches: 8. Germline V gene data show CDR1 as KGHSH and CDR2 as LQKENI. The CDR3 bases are TGTGCCAGCTCACCCCGGACTAGCGGGAGTGTCCGCAATGAGCAGTTCTTC. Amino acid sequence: CASSPRTSGSVRNEQFF. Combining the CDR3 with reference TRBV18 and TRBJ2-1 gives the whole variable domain NAGVMQNPRHLVRRRGQEARLRCSPMKGHSHVYWYRQLPEEGLKFMVYLQKENIIDESGMPKERFSAEFPKEGPSILRIQQVVRGDSAAYFCASSPRTSGSVRNEQFFGPGTRLTVL.

The DNA of the CDR3 is TGTGCCAGCAGCCGGGGGACTCACGAGCAGTACTTC. It yields the protein CASSRGTHEQYF. This sequence joins TRBV2 and TRBJ2-7, with a possible D match to TRBD2 (6 bases). The V gene lost 6 bases and the J gene lost 5 bases, with 11 bases spanning the gap. The CDR3 extends over 12 amino acids. Germline CDR1 and CDR2: SNHLY and FYNNEI.

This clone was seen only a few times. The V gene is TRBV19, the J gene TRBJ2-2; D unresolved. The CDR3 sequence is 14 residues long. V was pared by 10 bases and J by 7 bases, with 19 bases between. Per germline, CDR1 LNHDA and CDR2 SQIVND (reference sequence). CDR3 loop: CATTLFRESGELFF. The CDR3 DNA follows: TGTGCCACCACCTTATTCCGAGAAAGCGGGGAGCTGTTTTTT.

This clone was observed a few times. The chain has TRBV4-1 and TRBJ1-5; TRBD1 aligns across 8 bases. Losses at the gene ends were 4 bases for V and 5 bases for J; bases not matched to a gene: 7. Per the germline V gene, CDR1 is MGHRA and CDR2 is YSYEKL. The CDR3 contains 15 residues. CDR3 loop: CASSRQGAWDQPQHF. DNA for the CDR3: TGCGCCAGCAGCCGCCAGGGGGCTTGGGATCAGCCCCAGCATTTT.

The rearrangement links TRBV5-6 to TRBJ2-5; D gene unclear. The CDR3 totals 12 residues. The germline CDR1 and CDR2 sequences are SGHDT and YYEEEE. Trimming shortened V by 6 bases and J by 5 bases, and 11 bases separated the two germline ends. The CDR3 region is CASTLTEETQYF. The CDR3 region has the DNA TGTGCCAGCACACTGACTGAGGAGACCCAGTACTTC.

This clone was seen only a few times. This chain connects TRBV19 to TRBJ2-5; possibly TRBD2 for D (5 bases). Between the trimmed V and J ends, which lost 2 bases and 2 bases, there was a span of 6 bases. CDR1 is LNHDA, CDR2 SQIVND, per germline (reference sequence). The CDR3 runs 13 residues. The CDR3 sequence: CASSISGQETQYF. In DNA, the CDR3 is TGTGCCAGTAGTATATCGGGGCAAGAGACCCAGTACTTC. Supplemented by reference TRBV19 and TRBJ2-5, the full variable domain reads DGGITQSPKYLFRKEGQNVTLSCEQNLNHDAMYWYRQDPGQGLRLIYYSQIVNDFQKGDIAEGYSVSREKKESFPLTVTSAQKNPTAFYLCASSISGQETQYFGPGTRLLVL.

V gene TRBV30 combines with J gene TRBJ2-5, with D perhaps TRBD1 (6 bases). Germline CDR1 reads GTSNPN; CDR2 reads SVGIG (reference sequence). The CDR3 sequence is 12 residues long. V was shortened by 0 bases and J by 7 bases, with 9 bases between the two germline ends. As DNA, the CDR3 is TGTGCCTGGAGTGTTTCCAGGGGGACCCAGTACTTC. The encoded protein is CAWSVSRGTQYF.

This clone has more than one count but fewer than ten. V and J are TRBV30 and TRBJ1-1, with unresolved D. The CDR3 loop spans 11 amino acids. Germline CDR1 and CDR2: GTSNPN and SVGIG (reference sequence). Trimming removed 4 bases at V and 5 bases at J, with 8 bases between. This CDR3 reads CAWNSETEAFF. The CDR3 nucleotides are TGTGCCTGGAATTCAGAAACTGAAGCTTTCTTT. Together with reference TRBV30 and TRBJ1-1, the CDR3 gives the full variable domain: SQTIHQWPATLVQPVGSPLSLECTVEGTSNPNLYWYRQAAGRGLQLLFYSVGIGQISSEVPQNLSASRPQDRQFILSSKKLLLSDSGFYLCAWNSETEAFFGQGTRLTVV.

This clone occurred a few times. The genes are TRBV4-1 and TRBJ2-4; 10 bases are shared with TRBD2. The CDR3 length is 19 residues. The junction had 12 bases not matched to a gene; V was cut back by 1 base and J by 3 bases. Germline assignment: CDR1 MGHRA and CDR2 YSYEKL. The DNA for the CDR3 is TGCGCCAGCAGCCAAGTTCTAGCGGGAGTTCCCGTTGACAAAAACATTCAGTACTTC. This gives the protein CASSQVLAGVPVDKNIQYF.

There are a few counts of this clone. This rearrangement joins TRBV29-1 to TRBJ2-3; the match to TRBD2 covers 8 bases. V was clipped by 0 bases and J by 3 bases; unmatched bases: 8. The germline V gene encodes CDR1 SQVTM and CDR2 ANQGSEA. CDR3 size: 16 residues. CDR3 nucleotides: TGCAGCGTTGAAGAGTCTCCGGGACTAGAGACAGATACGCAGTATTTT. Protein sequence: CSVEESPGLETDTQYF.

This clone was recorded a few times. The CDR3 DNA reads as TGTGCCAGCAGCCGACAGGGCCCCTACGAGCAGTACTTC. This translates into CASSRQGPYEQYF. The J gene is TRBJ2-7, the V gene TRBV27; 7 bases agree with TRBD1. This CDR3 is built from 13 residues. Per the germline V gene, CDR1 is MNHEY and CDR2 is SMNVEV (reference sequence). V lost 6 bases and J lost 2; bases outside the gene matches: 4.

The CDR3 nucleotides are TGCAGCGTTCGGACAGGGGAAGGGGAGCAGTTCTTC. This codes for CSVRTGEGEQFF. The chain employs TRBV29-1 and TRBJ2-1, with TRBD1 matching 9 bases. Germline V gives CDR1 SQVTM, CDR2 ANQGSEA. The CDR3 is made up of 12 amino acids. V was clipped by 5 bases and J by 10 bases; unmatched bases: 6.

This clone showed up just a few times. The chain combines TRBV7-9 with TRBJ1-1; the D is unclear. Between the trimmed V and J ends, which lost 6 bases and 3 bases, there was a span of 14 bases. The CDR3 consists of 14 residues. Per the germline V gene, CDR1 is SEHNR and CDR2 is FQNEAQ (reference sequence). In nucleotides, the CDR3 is TGTGCCAGCAGTGGCGCCGACTCCTACACTGAAGCTTTCTTT. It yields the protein CASSGADSYTEAFF.

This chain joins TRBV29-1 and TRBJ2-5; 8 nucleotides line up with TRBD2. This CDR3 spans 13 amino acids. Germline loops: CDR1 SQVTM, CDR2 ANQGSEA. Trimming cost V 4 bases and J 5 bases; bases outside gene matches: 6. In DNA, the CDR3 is TGCAGCGTTGTCCAGCGGGAGTTGGAGACCCAGTACTTC. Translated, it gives CSVVQRELETQYF. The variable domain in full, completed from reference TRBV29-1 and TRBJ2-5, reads SAVISQKPSRDICQRGTSLTIQCQVDSQVTMMFWYRQQPGQSLTLIATANQGSEATYESGFVIDKFPISRPNLTFSTLTVSNMSPEDSSIYLCSVVQRELETQYFGPGTRLLVL.

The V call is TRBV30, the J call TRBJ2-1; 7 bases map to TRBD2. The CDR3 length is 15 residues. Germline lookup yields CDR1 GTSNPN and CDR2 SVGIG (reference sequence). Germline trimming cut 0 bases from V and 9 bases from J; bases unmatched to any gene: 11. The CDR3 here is CAWSVGVAGVGEQFF. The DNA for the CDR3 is TGTGCCTGGAGTGTAGGAGTAGCGGGCGTGGGTGAGCAGTTCTTC.

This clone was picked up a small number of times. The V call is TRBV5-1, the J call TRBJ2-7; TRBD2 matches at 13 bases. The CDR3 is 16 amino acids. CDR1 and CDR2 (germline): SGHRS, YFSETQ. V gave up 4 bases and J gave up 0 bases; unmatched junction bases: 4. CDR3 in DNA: TGCGCCAGCAGCGAGGGACTAGCGGGGATCTCCTACGAGCAGTACTTC. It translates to CASSEGLAGISYEQYF.

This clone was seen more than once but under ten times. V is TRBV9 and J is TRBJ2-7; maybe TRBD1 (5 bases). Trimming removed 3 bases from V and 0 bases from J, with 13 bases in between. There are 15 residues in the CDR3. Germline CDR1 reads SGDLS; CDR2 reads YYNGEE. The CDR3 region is CASSATGWSSYEQYF. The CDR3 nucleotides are TGTGCCAGCAGCGCCACAGGTTGGAGCTCCTACGAGCAGTACTTC.

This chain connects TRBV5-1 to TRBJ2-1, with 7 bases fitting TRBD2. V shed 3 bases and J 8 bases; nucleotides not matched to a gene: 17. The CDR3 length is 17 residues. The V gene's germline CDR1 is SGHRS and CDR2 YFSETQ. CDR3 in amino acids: CASSSSRREGRVYEQFF. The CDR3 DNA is TGCGCCAGCAGCTCCTCACGGAGGGAGGGCCGGGTCTATGAGCAGTTCTTC.

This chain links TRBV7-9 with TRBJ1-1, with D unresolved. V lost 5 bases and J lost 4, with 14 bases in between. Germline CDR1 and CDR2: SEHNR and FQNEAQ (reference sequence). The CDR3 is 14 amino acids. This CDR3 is CASSPTGDLTEAFF. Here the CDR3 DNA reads TGTGCCAGCAGCCCGACGGGTGATCTCACTGAAGCTTTCTTT.

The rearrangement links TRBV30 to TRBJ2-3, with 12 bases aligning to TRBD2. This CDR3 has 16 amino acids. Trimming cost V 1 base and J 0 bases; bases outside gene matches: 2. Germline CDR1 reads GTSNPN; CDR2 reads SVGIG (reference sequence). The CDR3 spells CAWSEGLAGSTDTQYF. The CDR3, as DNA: TGTGCCTGGAGTGAGGGACTAGCGGGTAGCACAGATACGCAGTATTTT.

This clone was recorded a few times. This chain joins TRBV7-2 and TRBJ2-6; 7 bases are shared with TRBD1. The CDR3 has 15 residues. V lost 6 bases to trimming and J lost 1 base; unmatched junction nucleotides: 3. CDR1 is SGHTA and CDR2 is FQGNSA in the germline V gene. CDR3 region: CASRTGWSGANVLTF. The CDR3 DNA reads TGTGCCAGCAGGACAGGGTGGTCTGGGGCCAACGTCCTGACTTTC. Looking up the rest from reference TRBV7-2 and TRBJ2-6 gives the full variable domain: GAGVSQSPSNKVTEKGKDVELRCDPISGHTALYWYRQSLGQGLEFLIYFQGNSAPDKSGLPSDRFSAERTGGSVSTLTIQRTQQEDSAVYLCASRTGWSGANVLTFGAGSRLTVL.

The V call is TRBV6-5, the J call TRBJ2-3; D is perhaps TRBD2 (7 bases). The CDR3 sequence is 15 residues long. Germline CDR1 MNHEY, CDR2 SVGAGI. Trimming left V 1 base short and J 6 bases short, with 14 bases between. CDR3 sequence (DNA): TGTGCCAGCAGTTACTACGGGGGGCGAGTGGATACGCAGTATTTT. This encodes CASSYYGGRVDTQYF.

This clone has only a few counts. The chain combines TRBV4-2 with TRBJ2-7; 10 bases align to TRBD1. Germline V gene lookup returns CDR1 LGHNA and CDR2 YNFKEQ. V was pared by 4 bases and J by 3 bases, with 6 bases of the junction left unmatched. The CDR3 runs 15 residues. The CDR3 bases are TGTGCCAGCAGCCCAATCGGACAGGGGGTCTACGAGCAGTACTTC. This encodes CASSPIGQGVYEQYF.

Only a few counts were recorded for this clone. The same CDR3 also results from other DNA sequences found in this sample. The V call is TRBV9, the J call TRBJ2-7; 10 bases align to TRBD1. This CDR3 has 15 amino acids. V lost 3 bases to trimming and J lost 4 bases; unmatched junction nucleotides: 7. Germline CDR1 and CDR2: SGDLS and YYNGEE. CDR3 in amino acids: CASSGRDRGSYEQYF. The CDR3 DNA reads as TGTGCCAGCAGCGGACGGGACAGGGGTTCGTACGAGCAGTACTTC.

Written as DNA, the CDR3 is TGTGCCTGGAGTGTACTCGGGACAGGGGGCGAGTACTTC. It yields the protein CAWSVLGTGGEYF. This chain joins TRBV30 and TRBJ2-7; 12 nucleotides align to TRBD1. With V trimmed by 0 bases and J by 11 bases, 5 bases remained unmatched. This CDR3 has 13 residues. Germline V lookup: CDR1 GTSNPN, CDR2 SVGIG (reference sequence).

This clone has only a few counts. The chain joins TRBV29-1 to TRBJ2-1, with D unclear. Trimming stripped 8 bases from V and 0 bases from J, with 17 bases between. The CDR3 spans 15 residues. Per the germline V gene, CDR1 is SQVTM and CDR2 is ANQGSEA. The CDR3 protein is CSPSGPGSSYNEQFF. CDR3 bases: TGCAGCCCCAGTGGTCCGGGTAGCTCCTACAATGAGCAGTTCTTC.